The clone carrying this T cell receptor (beta chain) appeared once. Assay used: immunoSEQ multiplex PCR; TCRdb lists only in-frame clones, some missing. The table shows about 100,000 clones, with less than 90% occurring only once. This entry is derived from a study of T cell responses to AZD1222 COVID-19 vaccine. Study-wide background: Recipients boosted at about 4 weeks or about 12 weeks are pooled.

The CDR3 has 15 amino acids. Germline V gene sequence: CDR1 LNHNV, CDR2 YYDKDF (reference sequence). The ends lost 1 base at V and 7 bases at J; junction bases unmatched: 9. The sequence was obtained from an adult in good health. This sample comprised peripheral blood, obtained on day 0 of AZD1222 vaccination. The chain is built from TRBV15 and TRBJ1-2; 7 positions match TRBD1. Here the CDR3 DNA reads TGTGCCACCAGCAGAGCTCGACAGGGCGGATCTGGCTACACCTTC. It translates to CATSRARQGGSGYTF.